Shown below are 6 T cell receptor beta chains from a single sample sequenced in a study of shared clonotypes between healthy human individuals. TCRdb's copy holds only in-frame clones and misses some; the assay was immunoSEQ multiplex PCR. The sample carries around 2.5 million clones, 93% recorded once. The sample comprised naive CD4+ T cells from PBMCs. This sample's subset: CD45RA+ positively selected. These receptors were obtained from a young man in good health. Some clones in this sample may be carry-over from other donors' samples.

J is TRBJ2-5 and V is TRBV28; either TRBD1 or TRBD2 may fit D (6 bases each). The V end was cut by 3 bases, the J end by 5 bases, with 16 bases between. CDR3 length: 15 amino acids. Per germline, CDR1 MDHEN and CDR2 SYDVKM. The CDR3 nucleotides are TGTGCCAGCAGTTTCTCGCAGGGGAGGCGGGAGACCCAGTACTTC. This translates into CASSFSQGRRETQYF.

The CDR3 spells CASIGVAGNPHGYTF. CDR3 bases: TGTGCCAGCATCGGTGTTGCAGGGAACCCACATGGCTACACCTTC. The chain employs TRBV6-6 and TRBJ1-2, with a tentative D call TRBD1 (5 bases). V was trimmed by 7 bases and J by 6 bases, leaving 21 bases between them. CDR1 MNHNY and CDR2 SVGAGI come from the germline V gene (reference sequence). This CDR3 has 15 amino acids.

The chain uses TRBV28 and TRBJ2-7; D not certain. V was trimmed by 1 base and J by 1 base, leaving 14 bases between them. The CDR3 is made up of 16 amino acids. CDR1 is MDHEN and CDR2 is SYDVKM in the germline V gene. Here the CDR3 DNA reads TGTGCCAGCAGTTTATTTGGCGCGGCAGGATCCTACGAGCAGTACTTC. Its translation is CASSLFGAAGSYEQYF.

The CDR3 coding sequence is TGTGCCAGCAGTTACGCCACGAACAGGTTCTACGAGCAGTACTTC. It is translated as CASSYATNRFYEQYF. The rearrangement joins TRBV6-5 to TRBJ2-7, with D possibly being TRBD1 (5 bases). The V end lost 2 bases, the J end lost 3 bases, and 14 bases lay between the germline ends. Germline CDR1 reads MNHEY; CDR2 reads SVGAGI. CDR3 length: 15 residues.

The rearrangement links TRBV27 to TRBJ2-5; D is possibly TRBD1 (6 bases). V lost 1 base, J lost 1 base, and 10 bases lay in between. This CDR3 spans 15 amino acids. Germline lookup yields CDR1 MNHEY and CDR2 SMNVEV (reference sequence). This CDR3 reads CASSLFTGSQETQYF. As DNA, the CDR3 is TGTGCCAGCAGTTTATTTACAGGGAGCCAAGAGACCCAGTACTTC.

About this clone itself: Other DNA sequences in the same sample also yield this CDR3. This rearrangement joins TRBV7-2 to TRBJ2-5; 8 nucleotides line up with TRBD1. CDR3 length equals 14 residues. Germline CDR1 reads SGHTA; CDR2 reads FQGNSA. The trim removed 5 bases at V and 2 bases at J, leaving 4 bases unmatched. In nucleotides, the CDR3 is TGTGCCAGCAGCCCGGACAGGGTTCAAGAGACCCAGTACTTC. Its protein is CASSPDRVQETQYF.